This TCR beta chain was documented in a study of graft-versus-host responses after intestinal transplantation (dated by TCRdb to the early 2020s). For the wider study: Recipients received multivisceral, liver-intestinal, or isolated intestinal transplants. A cohort of 24 intestinal transplant recipients, including one retransplant, was enrolled, and 3 patients lacking pretransplant specimens were excluded. A peak of at least 4% donor T cells among recipient peripheral blood mononuclear cells was the definition used for donor T cell macrochimerism. To identify alloreactive clones, pre-transplant mixed lymphocyte reaction products were sequenced and compared with unstimulated pre-transplant donor and recipient T cells. Rather than being sequenced by the commercial service, samples from a few later patients were sequenced in-house on an Illumina MiSeq and processed with MiXCR. Graft-versus-host and host-versus-graft alloreactive T cell clones were tracked in the graft, circulation and bone marrow after intestinal transplantation using bulk TCR-beta CDR3 sequencing. All recipients received anti-thymocyte globulin induction followed by maintenance tacrolimus and steroids for around three years.

In this sample, this clone turned up once. The specificity of this receptor is unknown. Base-call qualities are not available, and no considerably larger clone is one nucleotide away. The time point label here, explained by the study, means: cells obtained before transplantation from donor or recipient. CD3+CD4+ and CD3+CD8+ populations were FACS-sorted from unstimulated pre-transplant donor and recipient cells taken from spleen or lymph nodes. Paper-wide results and their limitations: GvH clones were found in recipient bone marrow, and some of the GvH clones appeared earlier in ileal mucosa or blood, which is consistent with an intestinal mucosal origin. Early after transplant, declines in HvG clones were associated with peak levels of circulating GvH clones. Patients with donor T cell macrochimerism had high GvH to HvG T cell clonal ratios in their allografts. The conclusions were limited by the relatively low number and heterogeneity of the intestinal transplant patients.

The germline V gene provides CDR1 SGHRS and CDR2 YFSETQ. Inclusive of the bounding cysteine and phenylalanine, the CDR3 is 15 residues long. Just the 45-base CDR3 DNA is kept, in frame starting at base 1. Relative to germline, V is 4 bases shorter and J is 6 bases shorter, with 17 bases between their ends. Libraries were built with the immunoSEQ multiplex PCR assay. In most patients, genomic DNA was isolated using the Qiagen DNeasy Blood and Tissue Kit and sent frozen to Adaptive Biotechnologies for TCR sequencing. For most patients, high-throughput TCR-beta CDR3 sequencing of genomic DNA was performed by Adaptive Biotechnologies. The paper's processing steps were these. TCR sequencing data were retrieved from Adaptive's ImmunoSEQ software for some 17 patients, whereas a few other patients were processed with MiXCR and VDJtools. To correct CD4 versus CD8 sorting errors, any sequence found in both subsets at a frequency ratio below 5:1 was removed. CDR3 nucleotide sequences shared between donor and recipient were removed because the origin of such sequences could not be assigned. At least 2-fold expansion over unstimulated cells and a minimum CFSE-low frequency of 0.002% (template counts) or 0.001% (read counts) were required for clones to be classified as alloreactive. Clones were considered mappable if detected in sequenced pre-transplant spleen, lymph node, or MLR CFSE-low populations of the donor or recipient. Cumulative frequency of alloreactive clones was calculated as a percentage of all sequences weighted by copy number. Here the immuneACCESS table is served through TCRdb, limited to in-frame sequences with V and J called. Missing clones are a known gap in these copies; in checked studies unresolved V genes cover under half, and the rest lacks a known reason. V and J calls and clone size are copied from that table; D and trimming were computed from the DNA. This sample gives over 75,000 clones in total; about 89% of them show up just once. The ten biggest clones cover 0.3% to 0.4% of the sample.

This receptor chain uses TRBV5-1 and TRBJ2-1; TRBD2 is possibly the D segment (5 matching bases). The material was unstimulated CD4+ T cells sorted from spleen or lymph node cells, obtained before intestinal transplant. The clonotype comes from a human donor who received an intestinal transplant. The CDR3 protein sequence reads: CASSPVVAGANEQFF. The DNA reads as follows: TGCGCCAGCAGCCCAGTGGTCGCGGGCGCCAATGAGCAGTTCTTC.